What follows are 18 T cell receptor beta chains derived from one specimen sequenced in a study of control samples from healthy donors and cancer patients. Only in-frame clones appear in the TCRdb table, and some are missing; sequencing was by immunoSEQ multiplex PCR. The table lists more than 85,000 clones, 90% of them singletons, with 4% to 4.5% in the top ten. The sequenced sample consisted of blood. The source of these receptors is a human donor in good health. The donor label of this sample is uncertain.

The chain links TRBV27 to TRBJ2-7, with 7 bases identical to TRBD2. V dropped 2 bases and J dropped 4; count of bases not matched to a gene: 2. The CDR3 has 13 amino acids. The germline gives CDR1 MNHEY, CDR2 SMNVEV (reference sequence). The CDR3 DNA sequence: TGTGCCAGCAGTTTAGGGGGGGGATACGAGCAGTACGTC. Its translation: CASSLGGGYEQYV.

This clone was seen once. The chain has TRBV7-2 and TRBJ1-2, with 7 bases aligning to TRBD1. CDR1 and CDR2 from the germline V gene are SGHTA and FQGNSA. V shed 1 base, J shed 6 bases, and the junction held 5 bases outside the gene matches. The CDR3 is 14 residues long. The CDR3 DNA reads TGTGCCAGCAGCTTAGACAGGGGAGGAGATGGCTACACCTTC. Translating it yields CASSLDRGGDGYTF. Drawing the rest from reference TRBV7-2 and TRBJ1-2, the complete variable domain is GAGVSQSPSNKVTEKGKDVELRCDPISGHTALYWYRQSLGQGLEFLIYFQGNSAPDKSGLPSDRFSAERTGGSVSTLTIQRTQQEDSAVYLCASSLDRGGDGYTFGSGTRLTVV.

The table lists this clone with a count of one. The V call is TRBV28, the J call TRBJ2-5; 8 positions agree with TRBD2. V dropped 3 bases and J dropped 4; count of bases not matched to a gene: 7. This CDR3 has 15 amino acids. CDR1 and CDR2 (germline): MDHEN, SYDVKM. The CDR3 loop reads CASSFAGLAGETQYF. The CDR3 region has the DNA TGTGCCAGCAGTTTCGCCGGACTAGCTGGAGAGACCCAGTACTTC.

This chain joins TRBV19 and TRBJ1-4; D possibly corresponds to TRBD1 (5 bases). The V end was cut by 3 bases, the J end by 8 bases, with 13 bases between. Germline CDR1 LNHDA, CDR2 SQIVND (reference sequence). The CDR3 is made up of 14 amino acids. Here the CDR3 DNA reads TGTGCCAGTAGTATTGGGGGAGGACGAGAAAAACTGTTTTTT. This codes for CASSIGGGREKLFF.

This clone is a singleton in its sample. V gene TRBV5-1 combines with J gene TRBJ2-1; D remains ambiguous. The CDR3 extends over 15 amino acids. Trimming shortened V by 3 bases and J by 9 bases, and 19 bases separated the two germline ends. Germline CDR1 SGHRS, CDR2 YFSETQ. The CDR3 DNA reads TGCGCCAGCAGCTCGCTGTTAGCCGCGGATACTGAGCAGTTCTTC. It translates to CASSSLLAADTEQFF.

The chain combines TRBV4-2 with TRBJ1-5; D is unclear. Looked up from germline, CDR1 is LGHNA and CDR2 is YNFKEQ. The length of the CDR3 is 14 residues. Deletions cut 8 bases from V and 4 bases from J, with 15 bases between. CDR3 sequence reads: CASAKGSTNQPQHF. CDR3 nucleotides: TGTGCCAGCGCAAAGGGTAGCACAAATCAGCCCCAGCATTTT.

This clone came up once. The chain joins TRBV11-1 to TRBJ2-7, with TRBD1 matching 10 bases. Germline V gene sequence: CDR1 SGHAT, CDR2 FQDESV (reference sequence). The CDR3 loop spans 15 amino acids. J was trimmed by 1 base and V by 5 bases; bases with no gene match: 5. CDR3 loop: CASSKRTGGSYEQYF. The CDR3 DNA follows: TGTGCCAGCAGCAAACGGACAGGGGGATCCTACGAGCAGTACTTC.

The CDR3 DNA is TGTGCCACCAGTGATGATGACGGCGGGGGGGGTGAAAAACTGTTTTTT. This encodes CATSDDDGGGGEKLFF. This rearrangement joins TRBV24-1 to TRBJ1-4; D might be TRBD1 (5 bases). There are 16 residues in the CDR3. Trimming took 3 bases from V and 7 from J, leaving 17 bases between them. Germline V CDR1 and CDR2: KGHDR, SFDVKD.

The chain combines TRBV28 with TRBJ1-3; D unresolved. Looked up from germline, CDR1 is MDHEN and CDR2 is SYDVKM. The V end lost 5 bases, the J end lost 4 bases, and 15 bases lay between the germline ends. This CDR3 comprises 15 residues. DNA of the CDR3: TGTGCCAGCAGTCCGGTCCTCACGGGGGGAAACACCATATATTTT. Amino acids: CASSPVLTGGNTIYF.

The chain uses TRBV27 and TRBJ2-1; perhaps TRBD2 as D (6 bases). V lost 6 bases, J lost 0 bases, and 18 bases lay in between. CDR3 length: 17 residues. Germline V CDR1 and CDR2: MNHEY, SMNVEV (reference sequence). The CDR3 sequence is CASSPPSGVRSYNEQFF. As DNA, the CDR3 is TGTGCCAGCAGCCCCCCATCGGGGGTTCGCTCCTACAATGAGCAGTTCTTC.

The genes are TRBV5-1 and TRBJ2-2, with D perhaps being TRBD1 or TRBD2 (5 bases each). Trimming cost V 3 bases and J 8 bases, with 14 bases left between them. The CDR3 is 14 amino acids. Germline V gene sequence: CDR1 SGHRS, CDR2 YFSETQ. CDR3 loop: CASSSARETGELFF. CDR3 DNA: TGCGCCAGCAGCTCGGCCAGGGAGACGGGGGAGCTGTTTTTT.

This rearrangement joins TRBV27 to TRBJ1-2, with a possible D match to TRBD1 (6 bases). The ends were cut back, 6 bases at V and 1 base at J, with 15 bases in the middle. Germline V gene data show CDR1 as MNHEY and CDR2 as SMNVEV (reference sequence). The CDR3 runs to 15 residues. In nucleotides, the CDR3 is TGTGCCAGCAGCAGCGCAGACAGGATTAACTATGGCTACACCTTC. Residues: CASSSADRINYGYTF.

The chain recombines TRBV3-1 (or the pseudogene TRBV3-2) with TRBJ2-3, with TRBD2 identical over 7 bases. The length of the CDR3 is 15 residues. Germline trimming cut 0 bases from V and 3 bases from J; bases unmatched to any gene: 3. The germline gives CDR1 LGHDT, CDR2 YNNKEL (reference sequence). The CDR3 sequence is CASSQETGRTDTQYF. CDR3 DNA sequence: TGTGCCAGCAGCCAAGAAACCGGGAGGACAGATACGCAGTATTTT.

This sequence joins TRBV30 and TRBJ1-2; D perhaps matches TRBD1 (6 bases). Germline values: CDR1 GTSNPN, CDR2 SVGIG (reference sequence). Trimming shortened V by 7 bases and J by 8 bases, and 17 bases separated the two germline ends. This CDR3 region has 12 residues. The CDR3 coding sequence is TGTGCCTTTGAGGGGGTATCGCGGGGCTACACCTTC. Its protein product is CAFEGVSRGYTF.

The chain combines TRBV6-5 with TRBJ2-1, with 10 nucleotides matching TRBD1. Germline V gene lookup returns CDR1 MNHEY and CDR2 SVGAGI. There are 14 residues in the CDR3. With 4 bases clipped from V and 9 bases from J, the junction kept 6 bases outside the gene matches. The CDR3 sequence is CASSWGQGRTEQFF. CDR3 in DNA: TGTGCCAGCAGTTGGGGACAGGGGAGGACTGAGCAGTTCTTC.

V and J are TRBV27 and TRBJ2-3; D uncertain. Germline V gene lookup returns CDR1 MNHEY and CDR2 SMNVEV (reference sequence). This CDR3 is built from 15 residues. The V gene lost 7 bases and the J gene lost 7 bases, with 21 bases spanning the gap. CDR3 region: CASTPTGQQWNTQYF. The CDR3 DNA reads as TGTGCCAGCACTCCAACGGGTCAACAGTGGAATACGCAGTATTTT.

The V gene is TRBV30, the J gene TRBJ1-1; 7 positions match TRBD1. The V gene end was trimmed by 5 bases and the J gene end by 7 bases; junction bases not matched to a gene: 7. The CDR3 has 12 amino acids. CDR1 is GTSNPN, CDR2 SVGIG, per germline (reference sequence). CDR3 region: CAWQNRQGEAFF. The CDR3 region has the DNA TGTGCCTGGCAAAATCGACAGGGTGAAGCTTTCTTT.

This chain joins TRBV6-5 and TRBJ1-4; TRBD1 aligns across 10 bases. Per germline, CDR1 MNHEY and CDR2 SVGAGI. The ends lost 7 bases at V and 8 bases at J; junction bases unmatched: 10. The CDR3 runs to 15 residues. The CDR3 region is CASNPRDRGGEKLFF. Here the CDR3 DNA reads TGTGCCAGCAACCCGCGGGACAGGGGTGGCGAAAAACTGTTTTTT.